This entry describes one T cell receptor beta chain. Looked up from germline, CDR1 is SGDLS and CDR2 is YYNGEE. V shed 4 bases, J shed 10 bases, and the junction held 7 bases outside the gene matches. The CDR3 consists of 14 residues. The data belong to a study of blood T cell repertoires in COVID-19. Study-wide background: Sites in the United States, Italy and Spain provided acute and convalescent COVID-19 samples.

Seattle-derived patients entered the study during active infection and were followed longitudinally. Generated by immunoSEQ multiplex PCR, the TCRdb table keeps only in-frame clones and is missing some. The sample lists fewer than 350,000 clones; 75% to 95% were seen once. This rearrangement joins TRBV9 to TRBJ1-6; 8 bases line up with TRBD1. Material: peripheral blood. This TCR derives from a woman aged 25 to 39 with COVID-19, enrolled during active disease. In nucleotides, the CDR3 is TGTGCCAGCAGCTTTGGACAGGGTGGATCACCCCTCCACTTT. As protein: CASSFGQGGSPLHF.